Below, 6 T cell receptor beta chains from the same sample are listed, as sequenced in a study of blood T cell repertoires in COVID-19. Method: immunoSEQ multiplex PCR; TCRdb's copy keeps in-frame clones and lacks some. The table includes fewer than 350,000 clones, 75% to 90% detected once. The specimen sequenced was PBMCs or T cells enriched from blood (not recorded which). The receptors were sampled from a young woman who had been exposed to COVID-19.

The CDR3 spells CATFTGELFF. In DNA form, the CDR3 reads TGTGCCACCTTTACCGGGGAGCTGTTTTTT. The genes are TRBV12-3 or TRBV12-4 and TRBJ2-2, with D unclear. The CDR3 has 10 residues. V was cut by 10 bases and J by 5 bases, with 5 bases left in between.

The chain recombines TRBV7-9 with TRBJ1-1, with D maybe TRBD1 (5 bases). The CDR3 contains 13 residues. The V end was cut by 5 bases, the J end by 1 base, with 8 bases between. Per germline, CDR1 SEHNR and CDR2 FQNEAQ (reference sequence). DNA for the CDR3: TGTGCCAGCAGCCTAGGGGCGAACACTGAAGCTTTCTTT. Translated, it gives CASSLGANTEAFF. The full variable domain, completed using reference TRBV7-9 and TRBJ1-1, is DTGVSQNPRHKITKRGQNVTFRCDPISEHNRLYWYRQTLGQGPEFLTYFQNEAQLEKSRLLSDRFSAERPKGSFSTLEIQRTEQGDSAMYLCASSLGANTEAFFGQGTRLTVV.

The rearrangement uses TRBV29-1 and TRBJ1-2, with D unresolved. This CDR3 comprises 12 residues. Germline-derived CDR1 and CDR2 are SQVTM and ANQGSEA. Trimming shortened V by 5 bases and J by 2 bases, and 9 bases separated the two germline ends. The CDR3 region has the DNA TGCAGCGTTTATTCGCGAAACTATGGCTACACCTTC. Its protein is CSVYSRNYGYTF.

The chain has TRBV24-1 and TRBJ1-2, with 7 bases that match TRBD1. The length of the CDR3 is 13 residues. Germline assignment: CDR1 KGHDR and CDR2 SFDVKD. The V segment lost 7 bases and the J segment 4 bases; nucleotides outside the gene matches: 5. In DNA form, the CDR3 reads TGTGCCACCAGGGGGTGGGACAGCTATGGCTACACCTTC. Protein: CATRGWDSYGYTF.

This clone was counted a few times. V and J are TRBV4-3 and TRBJ1-3; 7 nucleotides agree with TRBD1. This CDR3 has 17 amino acids. With 0 bases clipped from V and 2 bases from J, the junction kept 7 bases outside the gene matches. The V gene's germline CDR1 is LGHNA and CDR2 YSLEER. The CDR3 loop is CASSQEVWDRPGNTIYF. The CDR3 coding sequence is TGCGCCAGCAGCCAAGAGGTTTGGGACAGACCTGGAAACACCATATATTTT.

The rearrangement links TRBV19 to TRBJ1-1; a weak D match, TRBD1 (6 bases). Trimming stripped 2 bases from V and 1 base from J, with 11 bases between. This CDR3 is 15 amino acids long. Looked up from germline, CDR1 is LNHDA and CDR2 is SQIVND (reference sequence). CDR3 in amino acids: CASSISGTTNTEAFF. CDR3 nucleotide sequence: TGTGCCAGTAGTATATCCGGGACAACGAACACTGAAGCTTTCTTT.